This is a list of T cell receptor beta chains from one sample in a study of naive and memory T cell subsets. TCRdb used MiXCR to reprocess the UMI-ligation and nested PCR reads, holding one entry per CDR3 protein. The sample shows tens of thousands of distinct CDR3 sequences, around 10% of them seen only once. The sequenced material came from effector memory CD4+ T cells from blood. The receptors come from a human donor in good health. Each CDR3 is given with its conserved first and last residue. Fields, in order: J gene, clone size, D gene, V gene, CDR3 DNA, CDR3 protein. D genes are given only for firm matches. A row's size may be missing; if present it is once, few, many or a size class.

J gene: TRBJ2-1; clone size: -; D gene: -; V gene: TRBV4-3; CDR3 DNA: TGCGCCAGCAGCCAAGGGGACTCACGCTTAGGGCAGTTCTTC; CDR3 protein: CASSQGDSRLGQFF
J gene: TRBJ1-1; clone size: many; D gene: -; V gene: TRBV6-6; CDR3 DNA: TGTGCCAGCAGTTCCTCAAACCCGACACGCCCGGTTGAAGCTTTCTTT; CDR3 protein: CASSSSNPTRPVEAFF
J gene: TRBJ1-6; clone size: few; D gene: -; V gene: TRBV28; CDR3 DNA: TGTGCCAGCAGACTGAGGGTGAGCTCCTATAATTCACCCCTCCACTTT; CDR3 protein: CASRLRVSSYNSPLHF
J gene: TRBJ1-4; clone size: -; D gene: -; V gene: TRBV7-9; CDR3 DNA: TGTGCCAGCAGTCCATTCCAAGGGACGAATGAAAAACTGTTTTTT; CDR3 protein: CASSPFQGTNEKLFF
J gene: TRBJ1-1; clone size: many; D gene: -; V gene: TRBV20-1; CDR3 DNA: TGCAGTGCTAGTTCAGGGGCGGGCACTGAAGCTTTCTTT; CDR3 protein: CSASSGAGTEAFF
J gene: TRBJ2-2; clone size: -; D gene: -; V gene: TRBV6-5; CDR3 DNA: TGTGCCAGCAGCCGGGACTTGGCCGGGGAGCTGTTTTTT; CDR3 protein: CASSRDLAGELFF
J gene: TRBJ2-3; clone size: few; D gene: TRBD2; V gene: TRBV5-4; CDR3 DNA: TGTGCCAGCAGCTTGGTTACAGGGCTAGCGGGACCCCTGGATACGCAGTATTTT; CDR3 protein: CASSLVTGLAGPLDTQYF
J gene: TRBJ1-5; clone size: -; D gene: TRBD1; V gene: TRBV24-1; CDR3 DNA: TGTGCCACCAGTGATGGGGGGACAGGGGGGAATCAGCCCCAGCATTTT; CDR3 protein: CATSDGGTGGNQPQHF
J gene: TRBJ2-7; clone size: many; D gene: TRBD1; V gene: TRBV30; CDR3 DNA: TGTGCCTGGAGTCAGGGGACAGCCAGTTTCCGATTC; CDR3 protein: CAWSQGTASFRF
J gene: TRBJ2-4; clone size: many; D gene: -; V gene: TRBV20-1; CDR3 DNA: TGCAGTGAAGGGGGGCGGGGAAACATTCAGTACTTC; CDR3 protein: CSEGGRGNIQYF
J gene: TRBJ2-4; clone size: many; D gene: TRBD1; V gene: TRBV20-1; CDR3 DNA: TGCAGTGCTGAGCCCAGACAGGGAAGGAACATTCAGTACTTC; CDR3 protein: CSAEPRQGRNIQYF
J gene: TRBJ2-6; clone size: few; D gene: -; V gene: TRBV4-3; CDR3 DNA: TGCGCCAGCAGCCCGAATCCCATCAGCGGTTATAGTCTATCTGGGGCCAACGTCCTGACTTTC; CDR3 protein: CASSPNPISGYSLSGANVLTF
J gene: TRBJ2-3; clone size: few; D gene: -; V gene: TRBV24-1; CDR3 DNA: TGTGCCACCAGTGATCTCAAAGATAGGCAGTATTTT; CDR3 protein: CATSDLKDRQYF
J gene: TRBJ2-5; clone size: many; D gene: -; V gene: TRBV20-1; CDR3 DNA: TGCAGTGCCGCGGGACTGGGGGGAGAGACCCAGTACTTC; CDR3 protein: CSAAGLGGETQYF
J gene: TRBJ2-3; clone size: few; D gene: TRBD2; V gene: TRBV19; CDR3 DNA: TGTGCCAGTAGTATAGGGCGCCGTAGCGGGCCGAGCACAGATACGCAGTATTTT; CDR3 protein: CASSIGRRSGPSTDTQYF
J gene: TRBJ2-7; clone size: -; D gene: TRBD1; V gene: TRBV7-9; CDR3 DNA: TGTGCCAGCAGCCTGGATTGGGGGACAGGGGGGAACGAGCAGTACTTC; CDR3 protein: CASSLDWGTGGNEQYF
J gene: TRBJ1-5; clone size: -; D gene: -; V gene: TRBV30; CDR3 DNA: TGTGCCTGGAATCGGCAGGACAATCAGCCCCAGCATTTT; CDR3 protein: CAWNRQDNQPQHF
J gene: TRBJ2-7; clone size: many; D gene: TRBD2; V gene: TRBV18; CDR3 DNA: TGTGCCAGCTCACCTTCTAGCGGGGGACAAAGGAGCTCCTACGAGCAGTACTTC; CDR3 protein: CASSPSSGGQRSSYEQYF
J gene: TRBJ2-5; clone size: -; D gene: -; V gene: TRBV5-4; CDR3 DNA: TGTGCCAGCAGCTTCGGCGGTAGGGGGGAGACCCAGTACTTC; CDR3 protein: CASSFGGRGETQYF
J gene: TRBJ2-7; clone size: -; D gene: TRBD2; V gene: TRBV11-3; CDR3 DNA: TGTGCCAGCAGCTTAGAGGGGGGGACTTCAGGCGACGAGCAGTACTTC; CDR3 protein: CASSLEGGTSGDEQYF
J gene: TRBJ1-1; clone size: few; D gene: -; V gene: TRBV5-1; CDR3 DNA: TGCGCCAGCAGCCTGAGGGAAGGGACTGAAGCTTTCTTT; CDR3 protein: CASSLREGTEAFF
J gene: TRBJ2-7; clone size: many; D gene: -; V gene: TRBV4-2; CDR3 DNA: TGTGCCAGCAGCCAAGATTTACCCGGTTGGCGGTCCTACGAGCAGTACTTC; CDR3 protein: CASSQDLPGWRSYEQYF
J gene: TRBJ2-5; clone size: -; D gene: -; V gene: TRBV4-3; CDR3 DNA: TGCGCCAGCAGCCGGGGGGTACAAGAGACCCAGTACTTC; CDR3 protein: CASSRGVQETQYF